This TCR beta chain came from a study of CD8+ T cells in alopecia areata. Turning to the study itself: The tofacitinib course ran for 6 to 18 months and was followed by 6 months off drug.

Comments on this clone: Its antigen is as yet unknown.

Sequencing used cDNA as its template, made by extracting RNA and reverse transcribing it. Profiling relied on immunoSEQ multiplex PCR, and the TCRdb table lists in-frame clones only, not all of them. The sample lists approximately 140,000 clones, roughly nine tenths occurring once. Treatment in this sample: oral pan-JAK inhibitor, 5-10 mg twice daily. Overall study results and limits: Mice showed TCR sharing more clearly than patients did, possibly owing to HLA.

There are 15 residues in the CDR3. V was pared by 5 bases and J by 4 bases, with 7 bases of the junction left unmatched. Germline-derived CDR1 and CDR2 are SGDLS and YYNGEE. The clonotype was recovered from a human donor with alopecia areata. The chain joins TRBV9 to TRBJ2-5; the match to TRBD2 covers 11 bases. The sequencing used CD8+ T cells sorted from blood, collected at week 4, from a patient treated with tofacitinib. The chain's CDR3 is CASSRSGGASETQYF. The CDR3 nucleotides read TGTGCCAGCAGTCGTAGCGGGGGGGCATCAGAGACCCAGTACTTC. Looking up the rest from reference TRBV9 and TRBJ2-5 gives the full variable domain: DSGVTQTPKHLITATGQRVTLRCSPRSGDLSVYWYQQSLDQGLQFLIQYYNGEERAKGNILERFSAQQFPDLHSELNLSSLELGDSALYFCASSRSGGASETQYFGPGTRLLVL.